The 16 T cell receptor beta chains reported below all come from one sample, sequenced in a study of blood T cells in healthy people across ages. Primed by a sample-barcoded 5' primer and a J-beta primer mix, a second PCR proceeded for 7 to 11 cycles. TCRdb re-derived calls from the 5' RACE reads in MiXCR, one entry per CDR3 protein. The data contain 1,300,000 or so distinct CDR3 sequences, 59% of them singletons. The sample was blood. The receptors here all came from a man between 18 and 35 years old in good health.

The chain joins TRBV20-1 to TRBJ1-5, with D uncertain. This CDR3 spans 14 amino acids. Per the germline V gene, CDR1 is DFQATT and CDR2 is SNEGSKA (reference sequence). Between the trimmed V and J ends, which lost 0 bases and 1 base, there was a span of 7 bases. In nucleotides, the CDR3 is TGCAGTGCTAGAGATCAAGGGAGCAATCAGCCCCAGCATTTT. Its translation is CSARDQGSNQPQHF.

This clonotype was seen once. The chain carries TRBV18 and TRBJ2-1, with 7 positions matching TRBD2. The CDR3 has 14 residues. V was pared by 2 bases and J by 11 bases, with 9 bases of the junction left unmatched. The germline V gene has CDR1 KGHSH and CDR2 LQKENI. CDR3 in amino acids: CASSPAGRSGQQFF. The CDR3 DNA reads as TGTGCCAGCTCACCAGCCGGGCGTAGCGGGCAGCAGTTCTTC.

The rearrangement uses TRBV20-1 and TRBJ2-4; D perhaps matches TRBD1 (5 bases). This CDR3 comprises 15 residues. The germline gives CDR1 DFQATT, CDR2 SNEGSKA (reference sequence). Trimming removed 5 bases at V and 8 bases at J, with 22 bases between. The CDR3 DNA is TGCAGTGCTTCTCCTTCCAGGGATCGTCGGTACATTCAGTACTTC. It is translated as CSASPSRDRRYIQYF.

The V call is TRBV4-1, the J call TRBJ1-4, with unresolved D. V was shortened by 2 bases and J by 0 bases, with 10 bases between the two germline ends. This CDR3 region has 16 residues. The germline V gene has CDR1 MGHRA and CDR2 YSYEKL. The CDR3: CASSQRRATTNEKLFF. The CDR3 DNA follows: TGCGCCAGCAGCCAAAGACGCGCGACAACTAATGAAAAACTGTTTTTT.

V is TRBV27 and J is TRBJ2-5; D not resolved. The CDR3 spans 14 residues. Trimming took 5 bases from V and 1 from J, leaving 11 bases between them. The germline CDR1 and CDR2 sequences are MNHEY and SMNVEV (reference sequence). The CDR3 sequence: CASSPLGFQETQYF. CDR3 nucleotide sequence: TGTGCCAGCAGTCCCCTCGGGTTCCAAGAGACCCAGTACTTC.

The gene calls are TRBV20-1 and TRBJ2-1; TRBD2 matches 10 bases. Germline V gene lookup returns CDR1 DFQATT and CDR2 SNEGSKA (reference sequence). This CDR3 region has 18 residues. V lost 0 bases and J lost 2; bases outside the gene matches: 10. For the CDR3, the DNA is TGCAGTGCTAGAGAGCTAGCGGGGGCCATGGTGGCCTACAATGAGCAGTTCTTC. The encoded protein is CSARELAGAMVAYNEQFF.

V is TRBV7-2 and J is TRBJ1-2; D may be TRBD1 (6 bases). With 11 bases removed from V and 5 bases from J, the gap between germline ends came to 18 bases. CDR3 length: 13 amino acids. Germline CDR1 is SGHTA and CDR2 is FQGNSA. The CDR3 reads CAGGRANNYGYTF. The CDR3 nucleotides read TGTGCCGGGGGGCGGGCAAATAATTATGGCTACACCTTC.

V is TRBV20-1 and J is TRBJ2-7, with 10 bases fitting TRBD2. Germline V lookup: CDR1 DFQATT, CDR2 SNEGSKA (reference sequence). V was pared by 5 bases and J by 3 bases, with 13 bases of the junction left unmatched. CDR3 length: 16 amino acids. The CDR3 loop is CSAGGDNRLAGYEQYF. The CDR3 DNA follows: TGCAGTGCTGGGGGGGACAACCGACTAGCGGGCTACGAGCAGTACTTC.

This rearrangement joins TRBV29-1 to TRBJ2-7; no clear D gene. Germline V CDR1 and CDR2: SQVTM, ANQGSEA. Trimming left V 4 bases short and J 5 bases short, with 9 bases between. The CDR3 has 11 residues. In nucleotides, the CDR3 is TGCAGCGTTGCTAGGTCGGACGAGCAGTACTTC. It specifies CSVARSDEQYF.

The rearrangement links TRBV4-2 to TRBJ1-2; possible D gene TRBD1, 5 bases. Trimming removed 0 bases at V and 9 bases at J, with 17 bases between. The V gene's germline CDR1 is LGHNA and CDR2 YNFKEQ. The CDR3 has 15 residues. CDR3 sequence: CASSQDFGREKSYTF. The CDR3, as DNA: TGTGCCAGCAGCCAAGATTTTGGCAGGGAAAAAAGCTACACCTTC.

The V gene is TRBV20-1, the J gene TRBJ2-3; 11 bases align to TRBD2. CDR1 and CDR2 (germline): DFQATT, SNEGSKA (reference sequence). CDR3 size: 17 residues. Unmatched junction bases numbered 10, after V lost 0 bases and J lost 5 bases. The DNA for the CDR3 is TGCAGTGCTAGAGATGGGCCCTCCCTAGCGGGAGGAGATACGCAGTATTTT. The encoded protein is CSARDGPSLAGGDTQYF.

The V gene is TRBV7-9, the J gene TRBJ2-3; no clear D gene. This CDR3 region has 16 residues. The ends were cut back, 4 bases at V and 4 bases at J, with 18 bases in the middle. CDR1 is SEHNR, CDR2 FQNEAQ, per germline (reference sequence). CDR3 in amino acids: CASSYNPAVAADTQYF. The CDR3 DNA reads TGTGCCAGCAGCTATAATCCCGCAGTGGCTGCAGATACGCAGTATTTT. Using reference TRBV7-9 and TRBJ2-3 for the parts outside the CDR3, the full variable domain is DTGVSQNPRHKITKRGQNVTFRCDPISEHNRLYWYRQTLGQGPEFLTYFQNEAQLEKSRLLSDRFSAERPKGSFSTLEIQRTEQGDSAMYLCASSYNPAVAADTQYFGPGTRLTVL.

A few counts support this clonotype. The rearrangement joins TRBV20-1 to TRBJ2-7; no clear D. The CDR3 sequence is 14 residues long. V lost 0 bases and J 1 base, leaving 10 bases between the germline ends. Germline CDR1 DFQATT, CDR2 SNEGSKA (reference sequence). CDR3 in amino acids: CSARDQFLSYEQYF. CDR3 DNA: TGCAGTGCTAGAGACCAGTTCTTGTCCTACGAGCAGTACTTC.

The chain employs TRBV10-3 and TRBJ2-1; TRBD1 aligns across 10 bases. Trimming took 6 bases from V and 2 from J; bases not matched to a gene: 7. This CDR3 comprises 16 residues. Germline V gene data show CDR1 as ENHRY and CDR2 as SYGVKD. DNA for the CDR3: TGTGCCATCAGGACGGGACAGGGGAGCGCCTACAATGAGCAGTTCTTC. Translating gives CAIRTGQGSAYNEQFF.

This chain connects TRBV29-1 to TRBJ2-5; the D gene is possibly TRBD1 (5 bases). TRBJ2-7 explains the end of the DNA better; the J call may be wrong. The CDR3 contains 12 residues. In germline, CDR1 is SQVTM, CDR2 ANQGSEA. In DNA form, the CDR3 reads TGCAGCGTTGTCGCAGGGCGGAGCGAGCAGTACTTC. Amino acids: CSVVAGRSEQYF.

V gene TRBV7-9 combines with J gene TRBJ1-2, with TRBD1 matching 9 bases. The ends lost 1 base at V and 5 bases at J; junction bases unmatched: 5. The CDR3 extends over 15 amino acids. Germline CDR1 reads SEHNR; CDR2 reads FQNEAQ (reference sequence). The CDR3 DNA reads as TGTGCCAGCAGCTTAGGTCCCGGGACAGGGTATGGCTACACCTTC. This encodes CASSLGPGTGYGYTF.